What follows are 18 T cell receptor beta chains derived from one specimen sequenced in a study of T-cell reconstitution after alpha-beta-depleted transplantation in children. Molecular barcoding with unique molecular identifiers was used for the TCRbeta library. TCRdb redid the calling of the PCR reads with MiXCR, one entry per CDR3 protein. The sample consists of just under 250,000 distinct CDR3 sequences, roughly a quarter of them appearing once. The material was PBMCs, obtained before TCRalphabeta/CD19-depleted stem cell transplant. The receptors were sampled from a girl aged 2 to 9 with Fanconi anemia, due to receive a stem cell transplant.

This sequence joins TRBV20-1 and TRBJ2-1; D remains unclear. Germline V gene sequence: CDR1 DFQATT, CDR2 SNEGSKA (reference sequence). The ends were cut back, 3 bases at V and 5 bases at J, with 17 bases in the middle. The CDR3 runs 15 residues. The CDR3 is CSASQFVTSDNEQFF. The CDR3 nucleotides read TGCAGTGCTAGCCAGTTCGTAACAAGTGACAATGAGCAGTTCTTC.

This clonotype was detected many times. This chain uses TRBV27 with TRBJ2-7, with 10 positions matching TRBD2. Germline V gene sequence: CDR1 MNHEY, CDR2 SMNVEV (reference sequence). The V segment lost 6 bases and the J segment 5 bases; nucleotides outside the gene matches: 7. The CDR3 sequence is 14 residues long. The CDR3 region is CASRASGRTNEQYF. The DNA for the CDR3 is TGTGCCAGCAGAGCTAGCGGGAGAACGAACGAGCAGTACTTC.

This clonotype was recorded many times. The chain recombines TRBV20-1 with TRBJ2-1; D is undetermined. The CDR3 covers 13 residues. The V gene lost 3 bases and the J gene lost 4 bases, with 10 bases spanning the gap. Germline-derived CDR1 and CDR2 are DFQATT and SNEGSKA (reference sequence). Written as DNA, the CDR3 is TGCAGTGCTAGTAGGAACGTATACAATGAGCAGTTCTTC. Encoded protein: CSASRNVYNEQFF.

There are many counts of this clonotype. The V call is TRBV10-3, the J call TRBJ2-3; 10 bases map to TRBD1. The CDR3 has 14 amino acids. V shed 5 bases and J 4 bases; nucleotides not matched to a gene: 3. Germline V gene sequence: CDR1 ENHRY, CDR2 SYGVKD. The CDR3 is CAISPGTGADTQYF. The CDR3 DNA reads TGTGCCATCAGTCCCGGGACAGGGGCAGATACGCAGTATTTT.

This clonotype was picked up a small number of times. This chain links TRBV7-2 with TRBJ2-1; D remains unclear. The CDR3 sequence is 14 residues long. V was shortened by 2 bases and J by 7 bases, with 12 bases between the two germline ends. The germline V gene has CDR1 SGHTA and CDR2 FQGNSA. CDR3 sequence: CASSLQKGVNEQFF. The CDR3 DNA follows: TGTGCCAGCAGCTTACAAAAGGGTGTTAATGAGCAGTTCTTC.

The chain is built from TRBV5-1 and TRBJ1-4; no firm D call. The CDR3 is 13 amino acids. Germline V gene lookup returns CDR1 SGHRS and CDR2 YFSETQ. Trimming took off 7 bases at V and 5 bases at J, with 12 bases between the two ends. CDR3 residues: CASQRTPNEKLFF. CDR3 nucleotides: TGCGCCAGCCAGCGCACCCCCAATGAAAAACTGTTTTTT.

The CDR3 here is CATNSDRADQETQYF. DNA for the CDR3: TGTGCCACCAACTCAGACAGGGCCGACCAAGAGACCCAGTACTTC. The rearrangement uses TRBV15 and TRBJ2-5, with 7 bases fitting TRBD1. Per germline, CDR1 LNHNV and CDR2 YYDKDF (reference sequence). This CDR3 is built from 15 residues. Trimming removed 7 bases from V and 0 bases from J; junction bases left unmatched: 8.

As concerns this clonotype: This may stem from a read error, because a much larger clone lies one nucleotide away. V gene TRBV12-3 or TRBV12-4 combines with J gene TRBJ1-5; D remains ambiguous. The V end lost 6 bases, the J end lost 0 bases, and 9 bases lay between the germline ends. This CDR3 is built from 14 residues. Written as DNA, the CDR3 is TGTGCCAGCAGCCCCGGGAATAGCAATCAGCCCCAGCATTTT. Its protein is CASSPGNSNQPQHF.

This clonotype has at least ten counts. This chain joins TRBV20-1 and TRBJ2-3, with D maybe TRBD1 (6 bases). CDR3 length: 14 amino acids. CDR1 DFQATT and CDR2 SNEGSKA come from the germline V gene (reference sequence). V was pared by 0 bases and J by 0 bases, with 7 bases between. The CDR3 is CSARERGSTDTQYF. The CDR3, as DNA: TGCAGTGCTAGAGAAAGGGGGAGCACAGATACGCAGTATTTT.

V is TRBV7-2 and J is TRBJ2-2, with 14 positions matching TRBD2. The CDR3 contains 19 residues. Germline values: CDR1 SGHTA, CDR2 FQGNSA. The V and J ends lost 0 bases and 6 bases, in that order; junction bases with no gene match: 9. CDR3 loop: CASSLARLAGGLRSGELFF. The CDR3 bases are TGTGCCAGCAGCTTAGCACGACTAGCGGGGGGGCTCAGATCCGGGGAGCTGTTTTTT.

This clonotype was observed many times. This chain uses TRBV5-6 with TRBJ2-1; 10 bases align to TRBD2. The CDR3 runs 15 residues. With 4 bases clipped from V and 8 bases from J, the junction kept 9 bases outside the gene matches. The germline V gene encodes CDR1 SGHDT and CDR2 YYEEEE. The CDR3 sequence is CASSTGGTSVYEQFF. The CDR3 DNA is TGTGCCAGCAGCACGGGGGGGACTAGCGTCTATGAGCAGTTCTTC.

The chain uses TRBV10-1 and TRBJ2-2; possibly TRBD1 for D (5 bases). CDR1 and CDR2 (germline): WNHNN, SYGVQD (reference sequence). Trimming pared 0 bases from V and 4 bases from J, leaving 12 bases between. This CDR3 contains 16 residues. The CDR3 coding sequence is TGCGCCAGCAGTGAGTCCAATTCCAGGGCCACCGGGGAGCTGTTTTTT. Translation: CASSESNSRATGELFF.

In its sample, this clonotype was seen many times. This chain connects TRBV27 to TRBJ1-1; D gene unclear. The germline V and J ends were trimmed by 3 bases and 4 bases, with 9 bases remaining between them. This CDR3 has 13 residues. CDR1 and CDR2 (germline): MNHEY, SMNVEV (reference sequence). The DNA of the CDR3 is TGTGCCAGCAGTTTGGCAGTCAGCACTGAAGCTTTCTTT. The encoded protein is CASSLAVSTEAFF.

This clonotype was recorded at least ten times. J is TRBJ2-3 and V is TRBV7-2; D is unclear. Germline lookup yields CDR1 SGHTA and CDR2 FQGNSA. The length of the CDR3 is 15 residues. Trimming took off 5 bases at V and 4 bases at J, with 16 bases between the two ends. The CDR3 reads CASSLVPMAPDTQYF. The CDR3 DNA reads TGTGCCAGCAGCCTTGTGCCCATGGCCCCAGATACGCAGTATTTT. Filled out from reference TRBV7-2 and TRBJ2-3, the complete variable domain reads GAGVSQSPSNKVTEKGKDVELRCDPISGHTALYWYRQSLGQGLEFLIYFQGNSAPDKSGLPSDRFSAERTGGSVSTLTIQRTQQEDSAVYLCASSLVPMAPDTQYFGPGTRLTVL.

This sequence joins TRBV6-2 or TRBV6-3 and TRBJ2-7, with 11 bases identical to TRBD2. Germline V gene data show CDR1 as MNHEY and CDR2 as SVGEGT. The CDR3 contains 16 residues. V lost 3 bases to trimming and J lost 2 bases; unmatched junction nucleotides: 6. The CDR3: CASSYSVAGGPYEQYF. CDR3 DNA sequence: TGTGCCAGCAGTTATTCCGTAGCGGGAGGGCCCTACGAGCAGTACTTC.

The chain couples TRBV20-1 to TRBJ1-1, with D unresolved. The germline V and J ends were trimmed by 2 bases and 7 bases, with 8 bases remaining between them. The length of the CDR3 is 11 residues. CDR1 DFQATT and CDR2 SNEGSKA come from the germline V gene (reference sequence). The CDR3 bases are TGCAGTGCTAGATATGATTATGAAGCTTTCTTT. Translation gives CSARYDYEAFF.

This clonotype was detected ten times or more. The gene calls are TRBV29-1 and TRBJ2-5, with 12 bases fitting TRBD2. Trimming cost V 3 bases and J 2 bases; bases outside gene matches: 4. CDR1 SQVTM and CDR2 ANQGSEA come from the germline V gene. The CDR3 has 15 amino acids. The CDR3, as DNA: TGCAGCGTTGATCGAGGACTAGCGGGGCAAGAGACCCAGTACTTC. Encoded protein: CSVDRGLAGQETQYF.

The chain uses TRBV28 and TRBJ2-3, with 11 bases lining up with TRBD2. This CDR3 has 17 residues. With V trimmed by 2 bases and J by 0 bases, 4 bases remained unmatched. Germline V gene lookup returns CDR1 MDHEN and CDR2 SYDVKM. CDR3 DNA: TGTGCCAGCAGTTTAGTGGCTAGCGGGGGGAGCACAGATACGCAGTATTTT. Amino acids: CASSLVASGGSTDTQYF.